This TCR beta chain was captured in a study of blood T cell repertoires in COVID-19. The V segment lost 5 bases and the J segment 0 bases; nucleotides outside the gene matches: 8. The germline V gene encodes CDR1 SGHTA and CDR2 FQGNSA. CDR3 length: 16 amino acids. Authors' processing steps: It was from reference gene primer amplification that nucleated cell counts were estimated. The method was immunoSEQ multiplex PCR; TCRdb's version includes in-frame clones alone and lacks a portion of them. The V and J calls and clone size are taken from that table; D and trimming were inferred from the DNA. The sample holds approximately 200,000 clones, 87% seen once.

Sequencing was performed on peripheral blood. V and J are TRBV7-2 and TRBJ2-5, with 8 positions matching TRBD1. The source of this sequence is a man aged 55-75 years who had recovered from COVID-19. CDR3 sequence: CASSQLTGVYQETQYF. In nucleotides, the CDR3 is TGTGCCAGCAGCCAACTGACAGGGGTATACCAAGAGACCCAGTACTTC.